This T cell receptor (beta chain) was sequenced for a study of OX40 agonist ivuxolimab in advanced cancers. Study-wide context: Checkpoint inhibitors had been given previously to 40% of patients.

V was cut by 3 bases and J by 5 bases, with 7 bases left in between. The CDR3 is 12 residues long. The germline gives CDR1 MGHDK, CDR2 SYGVNS. Study-wide points: More expanded clones were seen, on average, in CD8+ T cells than in CD4+.

As concerns this clone: No antigen is known for it.

Profiling relied on immunoSEQ multiplex PCR, and the TCRdb table lists in-frame clones only, not all of them. The profile shows 60,000 or so clones, 82% of them singletons. The chain recombines TRBV25-1 with TRBJ2-5, with D tentatively TRBD1 (5 bases). Sequenced here: CD4+ or CD8+ T cells sorted from blood, sampled in a trial of the OX40 agonist ivuxolimab. The source of this sequence is an adult with an advanced solid tumor such as melanoma, head and neck, liver or kidney cancer. The DNA for the CDR3 is TGTGCCAGCAGTGAGGGGCTGGAGACCCAGTACTTC. Protein: CASSEGLETQYF.